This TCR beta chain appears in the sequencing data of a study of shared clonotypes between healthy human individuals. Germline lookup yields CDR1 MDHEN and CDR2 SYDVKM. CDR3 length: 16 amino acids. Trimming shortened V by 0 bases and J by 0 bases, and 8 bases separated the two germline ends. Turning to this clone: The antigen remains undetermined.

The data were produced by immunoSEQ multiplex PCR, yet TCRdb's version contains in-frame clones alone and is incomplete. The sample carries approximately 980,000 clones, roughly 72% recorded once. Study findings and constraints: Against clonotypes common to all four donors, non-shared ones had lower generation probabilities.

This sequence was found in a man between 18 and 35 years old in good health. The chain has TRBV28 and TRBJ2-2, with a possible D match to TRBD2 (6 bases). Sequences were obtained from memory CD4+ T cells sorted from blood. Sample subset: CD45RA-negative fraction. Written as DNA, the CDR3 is TGTGCCAGCAGTTTATGGCGGGGTTCGAACACCGGGGAGCTGTTTTTT. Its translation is CASSLWRGSNTGELFF.